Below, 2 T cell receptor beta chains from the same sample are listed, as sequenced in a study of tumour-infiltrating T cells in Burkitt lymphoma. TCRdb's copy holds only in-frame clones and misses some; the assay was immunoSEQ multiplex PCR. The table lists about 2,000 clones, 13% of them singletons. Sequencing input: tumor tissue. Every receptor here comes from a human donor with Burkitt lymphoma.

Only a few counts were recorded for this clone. The CDR3 coding sequence is TGTGCCAGCAGCTTAGATGGGAGGCTAGCGGGGCCTAACCCTTTCTACGAGCAGTACTTC. It encodes CASSLDGRLAGPNPFYEQYF. The gene calls are TRBV7-6 and TRBJ2-7, with 9 nucleotides matching TRBD2. The V segment lost 1 base and the J segment 3 bases; nucleotides outside the gene matches: 19. This CDR3 region has 20 residues. Germline V gene data show CDR1 as SGHVS and CDR2 as FNYEAQ. Full variable domain (outside the CDR3, taken from reference TRBV7-6 and TRBJ2-7): GAGVSQSPRYKVTKRGQDVALRCDPISGHVSLYWYRQALGQGPEFLTYFNYEAQQDKSGLPNDRFSAERPEGSISTLTIQRTEQRDSAMYRCASSLDGRLAGPNPFYEQYFGPGTRLTVT.

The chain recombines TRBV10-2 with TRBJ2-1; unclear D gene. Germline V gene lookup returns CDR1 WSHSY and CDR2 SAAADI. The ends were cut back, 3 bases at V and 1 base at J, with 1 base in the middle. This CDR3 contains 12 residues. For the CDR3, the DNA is TGCGCCAGCAGTGAATCCTACAATGAGCAGTTCTTC. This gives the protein CASSESYNEQFF.